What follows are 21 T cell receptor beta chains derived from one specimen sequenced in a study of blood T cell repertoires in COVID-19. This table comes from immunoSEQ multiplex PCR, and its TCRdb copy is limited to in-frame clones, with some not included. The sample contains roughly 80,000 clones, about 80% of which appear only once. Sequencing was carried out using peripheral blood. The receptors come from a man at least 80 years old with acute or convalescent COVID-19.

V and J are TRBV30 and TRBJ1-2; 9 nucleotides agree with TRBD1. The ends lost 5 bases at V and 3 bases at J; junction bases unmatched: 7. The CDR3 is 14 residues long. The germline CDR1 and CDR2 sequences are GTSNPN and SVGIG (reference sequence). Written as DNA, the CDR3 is TGTGCCTGGGAAAACAGGGGGCAGTACTATGGCTACACCTTC. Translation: CAWENRGQYYGYTF.

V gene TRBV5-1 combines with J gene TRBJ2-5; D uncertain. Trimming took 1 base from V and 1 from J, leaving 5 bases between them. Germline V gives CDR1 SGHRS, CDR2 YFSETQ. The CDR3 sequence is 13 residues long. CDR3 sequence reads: CASSLNGQETQYF. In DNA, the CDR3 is TGCGCCAGCAGCTTGAACGGCCAAGAGACCCAGTACTTC.

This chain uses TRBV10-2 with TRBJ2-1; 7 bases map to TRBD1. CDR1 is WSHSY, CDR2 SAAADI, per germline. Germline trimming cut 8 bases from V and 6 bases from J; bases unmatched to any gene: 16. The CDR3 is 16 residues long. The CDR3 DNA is TGCGCCAGCGATCCTTTCTCCAGTGCAGGGGGCAATGAGCAGTTCTTC. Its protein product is CASDPFSSAGGNEQFF.

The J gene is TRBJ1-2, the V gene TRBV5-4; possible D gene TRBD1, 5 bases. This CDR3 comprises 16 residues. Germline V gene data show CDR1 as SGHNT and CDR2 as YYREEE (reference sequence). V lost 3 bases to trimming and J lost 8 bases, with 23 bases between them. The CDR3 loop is CASSSLTHGQTGGYTF. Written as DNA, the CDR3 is TGTGCCAGCAGCTCACTTACACACGGACAAACTGGGGGCTACACCTTC.

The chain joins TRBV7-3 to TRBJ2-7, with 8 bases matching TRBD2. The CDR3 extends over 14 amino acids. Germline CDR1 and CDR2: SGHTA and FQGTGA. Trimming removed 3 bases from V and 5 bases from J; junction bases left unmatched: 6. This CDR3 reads CASSLRLASDEQYF. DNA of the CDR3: TGTGCCAGCAGCTTGCGACTAGCGTCCGACGAGCAGTACTTC.

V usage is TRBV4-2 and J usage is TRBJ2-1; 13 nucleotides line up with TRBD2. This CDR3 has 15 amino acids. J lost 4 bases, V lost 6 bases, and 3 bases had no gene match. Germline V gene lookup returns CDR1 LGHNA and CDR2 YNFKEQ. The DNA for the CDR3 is TGTGCCAGCAGTCAGACTAGCGGGGGGTACAATGAGCAGTTCTTC. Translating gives CASSQTSGGYNEQFF.

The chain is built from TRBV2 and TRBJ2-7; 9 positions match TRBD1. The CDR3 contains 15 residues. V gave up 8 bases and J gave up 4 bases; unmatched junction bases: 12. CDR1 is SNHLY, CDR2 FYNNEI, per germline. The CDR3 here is CASGGQGRPSYEQYF. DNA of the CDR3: TGTGCCAGCGGGGGACAGGGCCGGCCCTCTTACGAGCAGTACTTC. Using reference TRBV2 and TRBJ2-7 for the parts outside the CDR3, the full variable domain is EPEVTQTPSHQVTQMGQEVILRCVPISNHLYFYWYRQILGQKVEFLVSFYNNEISEKSEIFDDQFSVERPDGSNFTLKIRSTKLEDSAMYFCASGGQGRPSYEQYFGPGTRLTVT.

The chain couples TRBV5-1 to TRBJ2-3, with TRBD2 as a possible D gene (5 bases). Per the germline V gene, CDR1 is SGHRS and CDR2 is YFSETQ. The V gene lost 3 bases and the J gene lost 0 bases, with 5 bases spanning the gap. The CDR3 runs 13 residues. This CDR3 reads CASSWESTDTQYF. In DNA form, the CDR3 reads TGCGCCAGCAGCTGGGAGAGCACAGATACGCAGTATTTT. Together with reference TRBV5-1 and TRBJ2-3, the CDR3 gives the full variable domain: KAGVTQTPRYLIKTRGQQVTLSCSPISGHRSVSWYQQTPGQGLQFLFEYFSETQRNKGNFPGRFSGRQFSNSRSEMNVSTLELGDSALYLCASSWESTDTQYFGPGTRLTVL.

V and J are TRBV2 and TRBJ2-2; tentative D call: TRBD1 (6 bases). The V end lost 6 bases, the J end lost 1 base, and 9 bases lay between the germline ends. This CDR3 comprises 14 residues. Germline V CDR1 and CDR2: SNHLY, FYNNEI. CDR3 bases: TGTGCCAGCAGCGGACAGAGGAACACCGGGGAGCTGTTTTTT. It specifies CASSGQRNTGELFF.

Here the CDR3 DNA reads TGCGCCAGCAGCTTGGGGCGGGGGGCCAAAAGCAATCAGCCCCAGCATTTT. Protein product: CASSLGRGAKSNQPQHF. This chain links TRBV5-1 with TRBJ1-5; perhaps TRBD1 as D (6 bases). The V and J ends lost 0 bases and 1 base respectively, with 14 bases between them. Germline V gene sequence: CDR1 SGHRS, CDR2 YFSETQ. The CDR3 extends over 17 amino acids.

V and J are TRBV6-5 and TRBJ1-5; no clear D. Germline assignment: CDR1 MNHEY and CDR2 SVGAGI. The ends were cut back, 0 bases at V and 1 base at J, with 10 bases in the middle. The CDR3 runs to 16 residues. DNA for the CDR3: TGTGCCAGCAGTTACTCGATACTCGAAAGCAATCAGCCCCAGCATTTT. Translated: CASSYSILESNQPQHF.

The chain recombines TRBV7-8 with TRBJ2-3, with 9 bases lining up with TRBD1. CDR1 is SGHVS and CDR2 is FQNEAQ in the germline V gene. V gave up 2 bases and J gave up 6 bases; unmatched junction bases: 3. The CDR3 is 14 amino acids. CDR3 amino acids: CASSLRTGVDTQYF. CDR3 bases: TGTGCCAGCAGCTTACGGACAGGGGTCGATACGCAGTATTTT.

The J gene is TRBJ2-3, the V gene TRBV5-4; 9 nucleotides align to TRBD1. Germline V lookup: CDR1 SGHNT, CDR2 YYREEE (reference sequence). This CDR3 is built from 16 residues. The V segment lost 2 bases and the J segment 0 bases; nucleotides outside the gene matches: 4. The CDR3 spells CASSLQGAGSTDTQYF. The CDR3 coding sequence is TGTGCCAGCAGCTTACAGGGGGCAGGTAGCACAGATACGCAGTATTTT.

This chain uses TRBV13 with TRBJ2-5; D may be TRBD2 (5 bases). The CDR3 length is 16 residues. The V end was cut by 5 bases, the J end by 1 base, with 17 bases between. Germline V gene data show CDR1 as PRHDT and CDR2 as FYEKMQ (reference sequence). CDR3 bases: TGTGCCAGCAGCCCTCGGCGGGCGAGTCTCCAAGAGACCCAGTACTTC. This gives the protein CASSPRRASLQETQYF.

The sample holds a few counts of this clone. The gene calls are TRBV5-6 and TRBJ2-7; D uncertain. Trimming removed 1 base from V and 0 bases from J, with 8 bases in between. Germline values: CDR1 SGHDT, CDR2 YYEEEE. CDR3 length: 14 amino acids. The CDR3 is CASSLSYSSYEQYF. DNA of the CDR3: TGTGCCAGCAGCTTGAGCTACAGCTCCTACGAGCAGTACTTC.

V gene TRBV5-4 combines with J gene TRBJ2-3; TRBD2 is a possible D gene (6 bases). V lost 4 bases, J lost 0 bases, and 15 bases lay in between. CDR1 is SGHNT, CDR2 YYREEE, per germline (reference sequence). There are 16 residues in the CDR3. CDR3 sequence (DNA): TGTGCCAGCAGCGCGGGATCTCCTACTAGCACAGATACGCAGTATTTT. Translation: CASSAGSPTSTDTQYF.

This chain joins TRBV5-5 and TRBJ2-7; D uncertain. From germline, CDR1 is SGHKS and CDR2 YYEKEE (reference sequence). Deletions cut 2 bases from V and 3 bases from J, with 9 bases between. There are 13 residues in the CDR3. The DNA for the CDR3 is TGTGCCAGCAGCTTATTAGTAAACTACGAGCAGTACTTC. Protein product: CASSLLVNYEQYF.

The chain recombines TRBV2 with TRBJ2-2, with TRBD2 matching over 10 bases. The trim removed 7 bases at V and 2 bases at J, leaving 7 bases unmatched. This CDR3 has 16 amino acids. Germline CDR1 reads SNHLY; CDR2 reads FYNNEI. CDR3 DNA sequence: TGTGCCAGCACCGCCCCTAGCGGGGGTAACACCGGGGAGCTGTTTTTT. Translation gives CASTAPSGGNTGELFF. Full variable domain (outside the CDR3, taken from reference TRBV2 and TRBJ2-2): EPEVTQTPSHQVTQMGQEVILRCVPISNHLYFYWYRQILGQKVEFLVSFYNNEISEKSEIFDDQFSVERPDGSNFTLKIRSTKLEDSAMYFCASTAPSGGNTGELFFGEGSRLTVL.

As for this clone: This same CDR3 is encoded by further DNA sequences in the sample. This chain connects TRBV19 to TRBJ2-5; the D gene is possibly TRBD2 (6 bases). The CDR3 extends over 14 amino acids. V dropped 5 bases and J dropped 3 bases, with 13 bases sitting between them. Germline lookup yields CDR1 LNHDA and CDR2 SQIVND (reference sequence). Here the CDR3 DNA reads TGTGCCAGTAGTCCCGGGACGGGGGAAGAGACCCAGTACTTC. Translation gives CASSPGTGEETQYF.

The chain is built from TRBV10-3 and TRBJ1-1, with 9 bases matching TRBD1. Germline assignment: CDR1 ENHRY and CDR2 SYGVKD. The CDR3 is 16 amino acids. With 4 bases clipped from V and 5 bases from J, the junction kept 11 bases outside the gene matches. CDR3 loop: CAISGGQGTNPTEAFF. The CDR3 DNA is TGTGCCATCAGTGGGGGACAGGGAACAAATCCGACTGAAGCTTTCTTT.

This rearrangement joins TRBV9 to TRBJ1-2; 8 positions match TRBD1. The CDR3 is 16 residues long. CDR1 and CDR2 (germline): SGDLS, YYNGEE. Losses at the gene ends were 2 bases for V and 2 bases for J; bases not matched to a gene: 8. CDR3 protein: CASSVSPGQGNYGYTF. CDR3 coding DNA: TGTGCCAGCAGCGTCTCCCCCGGACAGGGAAACTATGGCTACACCTTC. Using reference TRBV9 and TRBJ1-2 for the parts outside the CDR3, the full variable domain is DSGVTQTPKHLITATGQRVTLRCSPRSGDLSVYWYQQSLDQGLQFLIQYYNGEERAKGNILERFSAQQFPDLHSELNLSSLELGDSALYFCASSVSPGQGNYGYTFGSGTRLTVV.